One sample yielded the 6 T cell receptor beta chains listed below, sequenced in a study of blood T cell repertoires in COVID-19 (dated by TCRdb to about 2020). Library prep was done by the immunoSEQ multiplex PCR assay. TCRdb took over this immuneACCESS table, retaining in-frame rearrangements with V and J assigned. Such tables are incomplete; in checked studies, under half of the missing clones stem from an unresolved V gene, and the remainder is unexplained. Within this sample are fewer than 500,000 clones, with nearly 90% of them counted one time only. The ten largest clonotypes hold 1.5% to 2% of the sample. Sequencing was done on a sample of PBMCs or T cells enriched from blood (not recorded which). The receptors originated from a woman between 18 and 29 years old with acute COVID-19.

The V and J genes are TRBV13 and TRBJ2-7, with TRBD2 identical over 12 bases. Germline V gene sequence: CDR1 PRHDT, CDR2 FYEKMQ (reference sequence). After removal of 4 bases from V and 6 bases from J, the junction contained 4 bases not matched to a gene. This CDR3 comprises 14 residues. CDR3 loop: CASSSGLAGPEQYF. As DNA, the CDR3 is TGTGCCAGCAGCTCGGGACTAGCGGGCCCCGAGCAGTACTTC.

This clone occurred once. The V call is TRBV2, the J call TRBJ2-7; TRBD1 matches 9 bases. The germline gives CDR1 SNHLY, CDR2 FYNNEI. CDR3 size: 18 residues. V lost 7 bases and J lost 2; bases outside the gene matches: 18. CDR3 coding DNA: TGTGCCAGCACAAGGGCGGGACAGGGTAATCCCCCCCCCTACGAGCAGTACTTC. Amino acids: CASTRAGQGNPPPYEQYF.

The CDR3 spells CASSSLWGGDTQYF. The CDR3, as DNA: TGTGCCAGCAGCTCCCTTTGGGGGGGAGATACGCAGTATTTT. The J gene is TRBJ2-3, the V gene TRBV7-9, with 7 bases that match TRBD2. The trim removed 4 bases at V and 5 bases at J, leaving 6 bases unmatched. Germline V CDR1 and CDR2: SEHNR, FQNEAQ (reference sequence). The CDR3 runs to 14 residues.

This clone has only a few counts. The chain joins TRBV20-1 to TRBJ2-7; D unresolved. With 6 bases removed from V and 4 bases from J, the gap between germline ends came to 10 bases. This CDR3 is 11 amino acids long. CDR1 and CDR2 (germline): DFQATT, SNEGSKA (reference sequence). This CDR3 is CSARLVYEQYF. CDR3 nucleotides: TGCAGTGCAAGACTTGTTTACGAGCAGTACTTC.

The chain uses TRBV5-6 and TRBJ2-7; tentative D call: TRBD2 (6 bases). CDR3 length: 13 amino acids. Germline V gives CDR1 SGHDT, CDR2 YYEEEE. V was trimmed by 4 bases and J by 3 bases, leaving 11 bases between them. The CDR3, as DNA: TGTGCCAGCAGCGCGGGACCGAACTACGAGCAGTACTTC. Translated: CASSAGPNYEQYF. Together with reference TRBV5-6 and TRBJ2-7, the CDR3 gives the full variable domain: DAGVTQSPTHLIKTRGQQVTLRCSPKSGHDTVSWYQQALGQGPQFIFQYYEEEERQRGNFPDRFSGHQFPNYSSELNVNALLLGDSALYLCASSAGPNYEQYFGPGTRLTVT.

V usage is TRBV4-2 and J usage is TRBJ2-3, with 9 bases matching TRBD2. V lost 1 base, J lost 4 bases, and 3 bases stayed unmatched. In germline, CDR1 is LGHNA, CDR2 YNFKEQ. CDR3 length: 15 amino acids. The CDR3 protein is CASSQVLAGADTQYF. The CDR3 nucleotides read TGTGCCAGCAGCCAAGTGTTAGCGGGAGCAGATACGCAGTATTTT.